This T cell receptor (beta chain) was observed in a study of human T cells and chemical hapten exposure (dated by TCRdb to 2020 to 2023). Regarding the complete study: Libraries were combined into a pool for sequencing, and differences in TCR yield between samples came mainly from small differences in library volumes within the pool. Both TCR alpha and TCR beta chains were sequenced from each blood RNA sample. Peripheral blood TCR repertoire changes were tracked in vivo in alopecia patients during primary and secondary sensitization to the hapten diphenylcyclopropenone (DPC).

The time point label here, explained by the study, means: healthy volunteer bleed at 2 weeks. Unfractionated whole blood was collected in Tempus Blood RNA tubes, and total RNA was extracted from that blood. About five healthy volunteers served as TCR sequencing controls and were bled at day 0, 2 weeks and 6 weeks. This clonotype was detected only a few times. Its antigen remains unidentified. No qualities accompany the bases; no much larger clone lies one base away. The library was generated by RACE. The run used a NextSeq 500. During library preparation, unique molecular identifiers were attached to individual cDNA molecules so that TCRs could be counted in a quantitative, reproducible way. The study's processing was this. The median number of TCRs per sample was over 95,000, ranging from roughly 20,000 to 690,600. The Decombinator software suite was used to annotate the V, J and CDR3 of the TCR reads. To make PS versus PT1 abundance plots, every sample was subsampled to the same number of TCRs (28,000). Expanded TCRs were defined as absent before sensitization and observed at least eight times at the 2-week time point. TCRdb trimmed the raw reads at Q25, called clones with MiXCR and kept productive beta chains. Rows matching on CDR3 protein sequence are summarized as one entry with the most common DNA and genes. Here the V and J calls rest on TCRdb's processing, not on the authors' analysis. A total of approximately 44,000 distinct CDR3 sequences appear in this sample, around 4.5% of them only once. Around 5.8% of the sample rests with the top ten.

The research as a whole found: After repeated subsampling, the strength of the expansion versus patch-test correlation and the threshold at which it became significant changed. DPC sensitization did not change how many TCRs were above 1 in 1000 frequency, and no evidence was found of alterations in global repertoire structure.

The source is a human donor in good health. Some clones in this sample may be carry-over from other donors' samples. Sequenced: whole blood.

The CDR3 has the sequence CASSLDRLLAGYSGANVLTF. The sequenced DNA: TGTGCCAGCAGCTTAGATCGTTTACTAGCGGGATACTCTGGGGCCAACGTCCTGACTTTC. The sequence joins TRBV11-2 to TRBJ2-6, and TRBD2 aligns with 10 junction nucleotides. Taken from cysteine to phenylalanine, the CDR3 has 20 residues. Only the CDR3 DNA stays, 60 bases, in frame from base 1. The germline V gene yields SGHAT for CDR1 and FQNNGV for CDR2. V trim: 0 bases; J trim: 0 bases; unmatched bases: 8.